Sequencing of this TCR beta chain was carried out in a study of blood T cell repertoires in COVID-19. Across the study: Sources were T cells, B-cell-depleted T cells, or PBMCs; the material itself was cDNA or gDNA.

Assay: immunoSEQ multiplex PCR; the TCRdb copy retains only in-frame clones and omits some. The sample holds a few hundred thousand clones; 75% to 90% are singletons and the top ten take around 5%. The study drew participants aged about 18 to 90 years from under 30 US areas. Assignment of participants to cohorts was predicated upon participant-reported clinical history. Germline V gene sequence: CDR1 SGDLS, CDR2 YYNGEE. The V and J ends lost 3 bases and 2 bases, in that order; junction bases with no gene match: 6. The CDR3 sequence is 15 residues long. The chain uses TRBV9 and TRBJ2-5; 8 positions agree with TRBD2. Sequencing input: PBMCs or T cells enriched from blood (not recorded which). This sequence was found in a woman aged 45-65 years who had recovered from COVID-19. The CDR3 is CASSAAGTRQETQYF. As DNA, the CDR3 is TGTGCCAGCAGCGCCGCCGGGACTAGGCAAGAGACCCAGTACTTC.